This paragraph reports one T cell receptor (beta chain). Its specificity is unknown. These data belong to a study of memory CD4+ T cells and cytomegalovirus serostatus. Study-level points and caveats: CMV serostatus prediction reached median AUC about 0.95, or 0.9 with US-trained model.

The sort gate was single viable CD3+CD4+CD8-CD45RO+ cells for memory CD4+ T cells. Original processing methods: Out-of-frame sequences were removed, leaving about 2.2 million distinct TCRbeta sequences. Clones were sequenced by immunoSEQ multiplex PCR, and TCRdb holds only the in-frame ones, with some missing. From that table come the V and J calls and clone size; the DNA was used to work out D and trimming. The sample holds around 50,000 clones, approximately 78% seen once. Input material: memory CD4+ T cells from blood. The source of this sequence is an adult in good health and CMV-seronegative.

This chain's CDR3 is CASSVWGRQPQHF. Written as DNA, the CDR3 is TGTGCCAGCAGCGTGTGGGGGAGGCAGCCCCAGCATTTT. The V and J genes are TRBV7-2 and TRBJ1-5, with a tentative D call TRBD1 (5 bases). This CDR3 has 13 residues. Trimming shortened V by 5 bases and J by 7 bases, and 12 bases separated the two germline ends. Germline lookup yields CDR1 SGHTA and CDR2 FQGNSA.